These 25 T cell receptor beta chains were sequenced from one sample in a study of blood T cell repertoires in COVID-19. Data came from immunoSEQ multiplex PCR; TCRdb stores just in-frame clones and leaves some out. The repertoire holds fewer than 300,000 clones, with approximately 88% as singletons. Sample: peripheral blood. The receptors originated from a woman in her 30s with acute or convalescent COVID-19.

This clone was observed a handful of times. The chain employs TRBV19 and TRBJ1-2; TRBD1 aligns across 10 bases. V trimming: 7 bases; J trimming: 1 base; junction bases outside the gene matches: 9. The CDR3 covers 16 residues. Per germline, CDR1 LNHDA and CDR2 SQIVND (reference sequence). The CDR3 region is CASKERQGAFNYGYTF. The CDR3 DNA is TGTGCCAGTAAGGAGAGACAGGGGGCCTTTAACTATGGCTACACCTTC. Full variable domain (remainder filled in from reference TRBV19 and TRBJ1-2): DGGITQSPKYLFRKEGQNVTLSCEQNLNHDAMYWYRQDPGQGLRLIYYSQIVNDFQKGDIAEGYSVSREKKESFPLTVTSAQKNPTAFYLCASKERQGAFNYGYTFGSGTRLTVV.

V gene TRBV7-2 combines with J gene TRBJ2-3, with 13 bases aligning to TRBD2. The CDR3 consists of 17 residues. V was pared by 5 bases and J by 6 bases, with 11 bases of the junction left unmatched. Germline CDR1 is SGHTA and CDR2 is FQGNSA. The CDR3 loop is CASSQTTGLAGVDTQYF. The DNA for the CDR3 is TGTGCCAGCAGCCAAACCACAGGACTAGCGGGAGTGGATACGCAGTATTTT.

The chain employs TRBV19 and TRBJ1-2, with 7 bases that match TRBD1. Germline trimming cut 1 base from V and 2 bases from J; bases unmatched to any gene: 1. This CDR3 is 14 amino acids long. Germline V CDR1 and CDR2: LNHDA, SQIVND (reference sequence). CDR3 amino acids: CASSIGDRNYGYTF. The CDR3 coding sequence is TGTGCCAGTAGTATAGGGGACAGAAACTATGGCTACACCTTC.

The chain employs TRBV20-1 and TRBJ2-7, with D perhaps matching TRBD2 (6 bases). Trimming stripped 3 bases from V and 4 bases from J, with 19 bases between. The CDR3 contains 15 residues. Germline V gene sequence: CDR1 DFQATT, CDR2 SNEGSKA (reference sequence). This chain's CDR3 is CSASSRPGSRYEQYF. Written as DNA, the CDR3 is TGCAGTGCTAGTAGTAGACCCGGGAGTCGGTACGAGCAGTACTTC.

The gene calls are TRBV4-3 and TRBJ2-4; 10 nucleotides match TRBD2. Germline V CDR1 and CDR2: LGHNA, YSLEER. This CDR3 contains 17 residues. J was trimmed by 9 bases and V by 0 bases; bases with no gene match: 11. In nucleotides, the CDR3 is TGCGCCAGCAGCCAAGATCCCAATCTAGCGGGAGTTGGCATTCAGTACTTC. It yields the protein CASSQDPNLAGVGIQYF.

This clone is termed medium-sized. This chain connects TRBV15 to TRBJ2-7; 8 bases agree with TRBD1. The CDR3 is 14 amino acids. Trimming removed 6 bases from V and 2 bases from J; junction bases left unmatched: 6. Germline assignment: CDR1 LNHNV and CDR2 YYDKDF (reference sequence). The CDR3 sequence: CATRLTGDPYEQYF. For the CDR3, the DNA is TGTGCCACCAGACTGACAGGGGATCCCTACGAGCAGTACTTC.

The CDR3 bases are TGTGCCAGCAGCTTGAACATCCAAGCTTTCTTT. Residues: CASSLNIQAFF. The chain couples TRBV5-8 to TRBJ1-1, with D unresolved. CDR3 length equals 11 residues. The V gene's germline CDR1 is SGHTS and CDR2 YDEGEE. V lost 1 base, J lost 9 bases, and 7 bases lay in between.

V is TRBV7-2 and J is TRBJ1-2; TRBD1 matches at 8 bases. This CDR3 has 16 residues. The germline V gene has CDR1 SGHTA and CDR2 FQGNSA. V lost 5 bases to trimming and J lost 4 bases; unmatched junction nucleotides: 12. The CDR3 spells CASSHFPGQDTYGYTF. The CDR3 nucleotides read TGTGCCAGCAGCCATTTTCCGGGACAGGACACCTATGGCTACACCTTC.

The rearrangement links TRBV19 to TRBJ1-2, with TRBD1 as a possible D gene (5 bases). Germline CDR1 reads LNHDA; CDR2 reads SQIVND (reference sequence). The CDR3 has 14 residues. Trimming pared 7 bases from V and 0 bases from J, leaving 12 bases between. The CDR3 protein is CASTPRAANYGYTF. The CDR3 nucleotides are TGTGCCAGTACACCCAGGGCGGCTAACTATGGCTACACCTTC.

The sample holds a few counts of this clone. The chain recombines TRBV11-2 with TRBJ2-1; 9 bases fit TRBD2. In germline, CDR1 is SGHAT, CDR2 FQNNGV. CDR3 length: 15 residues. V lost 7 bases and J lost 7; bases outside the gene matches: 11. The CDR3 loop reads CASTISTSGYNEQFF. The CDR3 DNA reads as TGTGCCAGCACCATTTCGACTAGCGGTTATAATGAGCAGTTCTTC.

This clone has a single count. The chain couples TRBV18 to TRBJ1-6, with D tentatively TRBD1 (6 bases). The germline V gene encodes CDR1 KGHSH and CDR2 LQKENI. CDR3 length equals 16 residues. V was shortened by 3 bases and J by 7 bases, with 16 bases between the two germline ends. The CDR3 nucleotides read TGTGCCAGCTCACCTAACGTACAGGGACGGAATTCACCCCTCCACTTT. It yields the protein CASSPNVQGRNSPLHF. Looking up the rest from reference TRBV18 and TRBJ1-6 gives the full variable domain: NAGVMQNPRHLVRRRGQEARLRCSPMKGHSHVYWYRQLPEEGLKFMVYLQKENIIDESGMPKERFSAEFPKEGPSILRIQQVVRGDSAAYFCASSPNVQGRNSPLHFGNGTRLTVT.

The rearrangement joins TRBV6-6 to TRBJ1-5; D uncertain. From germline, CDR1 is MNHNY and CDR2 SVGAGI (reference sequence). Trimming cost V 7 bases and J 6 bases, with 10 bases left between them. This CDR3 has 12 amino acids. CDR3 DNA: TGTGCCAGCACCATCCGGGGTCAGCCCCAGCATTTT. Amino acids: CASTIRGQPQHF.

The chain couples TRBV5-1 to TRBJ1-4; D may be TRBD1 (5 bases). From germline, CDR1 is SGHRS and CDR2 YFSETQ. CDR3 size: 14 residues. Trimming removed 2 bases at V and 8 bases at J, with 13 bases between. CDR3 protein: CASSFRQHGEKLFF. The CDR3 nucleotides are TGCGCCAGCAGCTTTCGACAGCACGGCGAAAAACTGTTTTTT.

The chain carries TRBV7-2 and TRBJ2-1; TRBD1 matches at 8 bases. The CDR3 is 18 amino acids. V trimming: 5 bases; J trimming: 4 bases; junction bases outside the gene matches: 16. Germline loops: CDR1 SGHTA, CDR2 FQGNSA. CDR3 in amino acids: CASSPSGQGQGRYNEQFF. Written as DNA, the CDR3 is TGTGCCAGCAGCCCAAGTGGACAGGGCCAAGGTCGATACAATGAGCAGTTCTTC.

The chain uses TRBV27 and TRBJ1-5; D perhaps matches TRBD1 (6 bases). This CDR3 has 16 residues. Germline assignment: CDR1 MNHEY and CDR2 SMNVEV (reference sequence). The V gene lost 5 bases and the J gene lost 0 bases, with 14 bases spanning the gap. The CDR3 is CASSRSAGVSNQPQHF. The CDR3 DNA sequence: TGTGCCAGCAGTCGAAGCGCAGGGGTTAGCAATCAGCCCCAGCATTTT.

As to this clone: The sample contains more than one DNA sequence encoding this CDR3. The chain joins TRBV4-3 to TRBJ2-7; TRBD2 aligns across 10 bases. Germline lookup yields CDR1 LGHNA and CDR2 YSLEER. V was pared by 1 base and J by 4 bases, with 4 bases of the junction left unmatched. The length of the CDR3 is 15 residues. The CDR3 sequence is CASSQVASGSYEQYF. CDR3 bases: TGCGCCAGCAGCCAAGTCGCTAGCGGGAGTTACGAGCAGTACTTC.

The gene calls are TRBV30 and TRBJ1-1; the D is unclear. The CDR3 has 13 amino acids. In germline, CDR1 is GTSNPN, CDR2 SVGIG (reference sequence). V was cut by 2 bases and J by 1 base, with 8 bases left in between. The CDR3 DNA is TGTGCCTGGAGTACAGACCGGAACACTGAAGCTTTCTTT. It codes for CAWSTDRNTEAFF.

This clone has only a few counts. This chain joins TRBV7-2 and TRBJ2-5; 7 nucleotides line up with TRBD2. The CDR3 spans 14 residues. Germline V gene data show CDR1 as SGHTA and CDR2 as FQGNSA. V shed 5 bases and J 0 bases; nucleotides not matched to a gene: 3. The CDR3 bases are TGTGCCAGCAGCCCGAGCGGGAACCAAGAGACCCAGTACTTC. It codes for CASSPSGNQETQYF.

The chain uses TRBV5-6 and TRBJ2-7; 9 bases match TRBD1. Germline assignment: CDR1 SGHDT and CDR2 YYEEEE. The V segment lost 0 bases and the J segment 3 bases; nucleotides outside the gene matches: 4. This CDR3 region has 15 residues. The CDR3 coding sequence is TGTGCCAGCAGCTTGGGGACAGGGGACTTCTACGAGCAGTACTTC. Its translation: CASSLGTGDFYEQYF. Complete variable domain (other parts from reference TRBV5-6 and TRBJ2-7): DAGVTQSPTHLIKTRGQQVTLRCSPKSGHDTVSWYQQALGQGPQFIFQYYEEEERQRGNFPDRFSGHQFPNYSSELNVNALLLGDSALYLCASSLGTGDFYEQYFGPGTRLTVT.

The chain has TRBV5-1 and TRBJ2-5, with TRBD2 matching 12 bases. V gave up 4 bases and J gave up 0 bases; unmatched junction bases: 1. CDR1 SGHRS and CDR2 YFSETQ come from the germline V gene. The CDR3 runs to 15 residues. The CDR3 here is CASSRLAGDQETQYF. DNA of the CDR3: TGCGCCAGCAGCAGACTAGCGGGAGACCAAGAGACCCAGTACTTC.

This chain uses TRBV24-1 with TRBJ2-1; the match to TRBD2 covers 9 bases. Germline CDR1 reads KGHDR; CDR2 reads SFDVKD. The CDR3 covers 15 residues. With 4 bases clipped from V and 5 bases from J, the junction kept 5 bases outside the gene matches. In DNA, the CDR3 is TGTGCCACCAGTGAACTTTTAGCGGGAGACAATGAGCAGTTCTTC. As protein: CATSELLAGDNEQFF.

The rearrangement joins TRBV5-6 to TRBJ2-1; D perhaps matches TRBD2 (6 bases). The length of the CDR3 is 15 residues. V lost 0 bases and J 4 bases, leaving 11 bases between the germline ends. Germline values: CDR1 SGHDT, CDR2 YYEEEE. The CDR3 reads CASSLALASYNEQFF. In nucleotides, the CDR3 is TGTGCCAGCAGCTTGGCGCTAGCGTCTTACAATGAGCAGTTCTTC.

V gene TRBV4-3 combines with J gene TRBJ1-1, with no clear D. This CDR3 has 14 amino acids. Germline assignment: CDR1 LGHNA and CDR2 YSLEER. V gave up 1 base and J gave up 2 bases, with 8 bases separating them. The CDR3 region has the DNA TGCGCCAGCAGCCAAGCGACATTAAACACTGAAGCTTTCTTT. Translation gives CASSQATLNTEAFF.

This clone was observed a single time. This chain connects TRBV19 to TRBJ1-1; 7 bases map to TRBD1. In germline, CDR1 is LNHDA, CDR2 SQIVND (reference sequence). The J segment lost 1 base and the V segment lost 5 bases, leaving 10 bases of the junction unmatched. CDR3 length equals 16 residues. This CDR3 reads CASSVGGTGENTEAFF. The DNA for the CDR3 is TGTGCCAGTAGTGTTGGGGGTACAGGGGAGAACACTGAAGCTTTCTTT.

The chain uses TRBV3-1 (or the pseudogene TRBV3-2) and TRBJ2-7; 7 bases are shared with TRBD1. The germline CDR1 and CDR2 sequences are LGHDT and YNNKEL (reference sequence). The CDR3 extends over 14 amino acids. J gave up 0 bases and V 4 bases, and 3 bases lay outside the gene matches. DNA for the CDR3: TGTGCCAGCAGCCGGGACAGTCTCTCCTACGAGCAGTACTTC. Encoded protein: CASSRDSLSYEQYF.